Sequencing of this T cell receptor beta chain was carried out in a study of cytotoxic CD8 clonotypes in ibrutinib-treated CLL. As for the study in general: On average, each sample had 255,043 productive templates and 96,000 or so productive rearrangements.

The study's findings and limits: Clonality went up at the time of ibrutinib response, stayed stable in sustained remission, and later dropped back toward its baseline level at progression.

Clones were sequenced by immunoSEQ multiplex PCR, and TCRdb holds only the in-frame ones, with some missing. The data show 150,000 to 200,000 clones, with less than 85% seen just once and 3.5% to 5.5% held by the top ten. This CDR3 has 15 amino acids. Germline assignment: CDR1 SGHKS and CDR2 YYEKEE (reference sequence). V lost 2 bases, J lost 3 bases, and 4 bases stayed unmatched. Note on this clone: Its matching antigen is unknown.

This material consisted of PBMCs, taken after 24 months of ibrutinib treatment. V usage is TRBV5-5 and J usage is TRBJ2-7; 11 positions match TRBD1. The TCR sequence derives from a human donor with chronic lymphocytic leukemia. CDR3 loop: CASSFSDRGLYEQYF. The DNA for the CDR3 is TGTGCCAGCAGCTTCTCGGACAGGGGGCTCTACGAGCAGTACTTC.